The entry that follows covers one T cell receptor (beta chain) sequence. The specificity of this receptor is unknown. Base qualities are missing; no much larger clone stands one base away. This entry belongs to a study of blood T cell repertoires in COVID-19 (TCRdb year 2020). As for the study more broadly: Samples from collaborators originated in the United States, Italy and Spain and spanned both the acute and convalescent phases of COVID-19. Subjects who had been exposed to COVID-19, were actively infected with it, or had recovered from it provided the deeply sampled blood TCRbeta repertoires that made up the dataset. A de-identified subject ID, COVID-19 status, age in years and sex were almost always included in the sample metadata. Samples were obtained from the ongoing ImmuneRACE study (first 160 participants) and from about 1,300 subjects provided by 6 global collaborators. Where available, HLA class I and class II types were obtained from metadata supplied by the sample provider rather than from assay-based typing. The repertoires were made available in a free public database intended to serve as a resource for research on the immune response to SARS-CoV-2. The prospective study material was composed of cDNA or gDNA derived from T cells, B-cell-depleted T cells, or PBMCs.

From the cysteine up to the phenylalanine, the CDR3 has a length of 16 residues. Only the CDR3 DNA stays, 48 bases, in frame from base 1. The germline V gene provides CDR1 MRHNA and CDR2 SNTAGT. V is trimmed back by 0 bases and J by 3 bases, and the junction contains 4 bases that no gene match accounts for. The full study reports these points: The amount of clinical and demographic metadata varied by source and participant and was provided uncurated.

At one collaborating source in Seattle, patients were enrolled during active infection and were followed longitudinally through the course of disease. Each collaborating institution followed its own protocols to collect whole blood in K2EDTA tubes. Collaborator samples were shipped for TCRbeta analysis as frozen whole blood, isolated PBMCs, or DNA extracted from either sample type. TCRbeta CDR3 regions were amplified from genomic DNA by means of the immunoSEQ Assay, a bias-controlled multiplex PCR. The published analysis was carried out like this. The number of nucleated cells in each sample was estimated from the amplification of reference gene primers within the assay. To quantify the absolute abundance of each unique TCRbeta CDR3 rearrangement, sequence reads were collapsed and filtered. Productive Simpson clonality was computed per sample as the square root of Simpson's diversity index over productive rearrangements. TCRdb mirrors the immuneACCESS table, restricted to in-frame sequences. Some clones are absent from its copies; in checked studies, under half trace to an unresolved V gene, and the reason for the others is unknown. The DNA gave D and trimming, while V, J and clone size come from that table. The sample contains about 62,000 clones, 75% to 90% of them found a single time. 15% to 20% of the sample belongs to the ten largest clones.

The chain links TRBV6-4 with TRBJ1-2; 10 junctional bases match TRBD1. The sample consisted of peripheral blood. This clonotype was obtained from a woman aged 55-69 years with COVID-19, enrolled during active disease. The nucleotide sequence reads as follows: TGTGCCAGCAGTGACTCCGGGGACAGGGGAGACTATGGCTACACCTTC. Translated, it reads CASSDSGDRGDYGYTF.